This TCR beta chain was observed in a study of regulatory T cells in long-lasting Graves disease. Study conclusions and caveats: New patients shared roughly 980 public clonotypes, fewer than the approximately 2,500 shared by persistent patients. Lower TCR diversity characterized persistent Graves' patients relative to newly diagnosed patients.

The table lists this clonotype with many counts. No antigen is known for it. Library construction for TCR beta used iRepertoire HTBI primers and Arm-PCR of CDR3 regions. TCRdb itself ran the multiplex PCR reads through MiXCR, one entry per CDR3 protein. The sample lists roughly 500,000 distinct CDR3 sequences; 14% were seen once. This CDR3 has 10 amino acids. Germline CDR1 is DFQATT and CDR2 is SNEGSKA (reference sequence). The V gene lost 3 bases and the J gene lost 5 bases, with 4 bases spanning the gap. Stated time point: newly diagnosed GD, antithyroid drugs for less than 3 months. Making the TCR library involved RNA that had been extracted from PBMCs. These same data were also listed under a study on T cells in Graves' hyperthyroidism and ophthalmopathy. That source reports: On the basis of clinical symptoms, serum thyroxine and TRAb, thyroid ultrasound and orbital computed tomography, diagnoses were made.

The sequenced sample was peripheral blood mononuclear cells (PBMCs), obtained at new diagnosis, from a patient treated with antithyroid drugs. This sequence joins TRBV20-1 and TRBJ2-5; no firm D call. The origin of this receptor is a woman aged 45-65 years with Graves disease. The CDR3 region is CSARVETQYF. In DNA form, the CDR3 reads TGCAGTGCTAGGGTGGAGACCCAGTACTTC.